The 23 T cell receptor beta chains listed next were all sequenced from one sample in a study of T cells in Graves' hyperthyroidism and ophthalmopathy (dated by TCRdb to the late 2010s). Library creation used multiplex PCR. Sequencing was performed on an Illumina HiSeq 2000. The TCR beta CDR3 regions were amplified from RNA transcripts. The TCR CDR3 was subjected to a first round of RT-PCR using the HTBI primer set and the Qiagen OneStep RT-PCR kit. TCRdb's own reprocessing of the public reads used fastp at Q25 and MiXCR and kept productive beta chains. Rows are combined by CDR3 protein, so each entry shows the most common genes and DNA. In all, the sample holds some 760,000 distinct CDR3 sequences, and roughly 15% of those were seen once. Of the sample, around 9.6% is held by the ten largest clones. Sequencing was carried out using blood. The receptors originated from a woman between 18 and 29 years old with Graves' hyperthyroidism.

The chain links TRBV5-1 to TRBJ2-7; D is unresolved. V was trimmed by 2 bases and J by 0 bases, leaving 15 bases between them. The V gene's germline CDR1 is SGHRS and CDR2 YFSETQ. The CDR3 spans 16 residues. CDR3 nucleotides: TGCGCCAGCAGCTTCGATGGATACATCAGCTCCTACGAGCAGTACTTC. Amino acids: CASSFDGYISSYEQYF.

In its sample, this clonotype was seen a few times. The chain employs TRBV4-3 and TRBJ2-7; TRBD1 aligns across 10 bases. Germline V CDR1 and CDR2: LGHNA, YSLEER. The CDR3 is 17 amino acids. V lost 3 bases and J lost 1; bases outside the gene matches: 9. CDR3 region: CASSHGTGTGESYEQYF. The DNA for the CDR3 is TGCGCCAGCAGCCACGGGACCGGGACAGGGGAATCCTACGAGCAGTACTTC.

This clonotype was seen a few times. V and J are TRBV4-2 and TRBJ2-1, with D perhaps TRBD1 or TRBD2 (5 bases each). The germline CDR1 and CDR2 sequences are LGHNA and YNFKEQ. There are 16 residues in the CDR3. Trimming pared 0 bases from V and 6 bases from J, leaving 15 bases between. CDR3 in DNA: TGTGCCAGCAGCCAAGACCCGGGGCTCGGCGGCAATGAGCAGTTCTTC. Protein: CASSQDPGLGGNEQFF.

In its sample, this clonotype was seen many times. The genes are TRBV20-1 and TRBJ2-3; TRBD2 matches 8 bases. This CDR3 has 15 residues. V was clipped by 1 base and J by 4 bases; unmatched bases: 7. CDR1 is DFQATT, CDR2 SNEGSKA, per germline (reference sequence). CDR3 protein: CSARGGGSSADTQYF. The CDR3 nucleotides are TGCAGTGCTAGAGGCGGGGGGTCAAGCGCAGATACGCAGTATTTT.

Remarks on this clonotype: Just one base apart from a much larger clone, this may be a read error. The genes are TRBV20-1 and TRBJ2-1; D is unclear. Per the germline V gene, CDR1 is DFQATT and CDR2 is SNEGSKA (reference sequence). The V end lost 2 bases, the J end lost 10 bases, and 9 bases lay between the germline ends. This CDR3 contains 11 residues. The CDR3 loop is CSARYQDEQFF. The CDR3, as DNA: TGCAGTGCTAGATACCAGGACGAGCAGTTCTTC.

V gene TRBV2 combines with J gene TRBJ1-2; D remains unclear. Trimming cost V 10 bases and J 4 bases, with 25 bases left between them. Germline CDR1 reads SNHLY; CDR2 reads FYNNEI. The CDR3 runs 16 residues. CDR3 sequence: CATDGIPDQAAYGYTF. CDR3 nucleotides: TGTGCCACCGACGGCATCCCGGACCAAGCCGCCTATGGCTACACCTTC.

In this sample, this clonotype turned up once. This chain links TRBV6-4 with TRBJ2-2; a possible D gene is TRBD1 (6 bases). V dropped 10 bases and J dropped 5 bases, with 17 bases sitting between them. Per germline, CDR1 MRHNA and CDR2 SNTAGT. The CDR3 contains 14 residues. CDR3 DNA: TGTGCCACGAAAGAGGACAGAATAACCGGGGAGCTGTTTTTT. Translated: CATKEDRITGELFF.

This clonotype showed up many times. The chain couples TRBV2 to TRBJ1-5, with 7 bases lining up with TRBD1. The germline gives CDR1 SNHLY, CDR2 FYNNEI. The CDR3 spans 15 residues. V was pared by 6 bases and J by 4 bases, with 9 bases of the junction left unmatched. The CDR3 DNA reads as TGTGCCAGCAGAGGGACAGTTGAAGCAAATCAGCCCCAGCATTTT. Amino acids: CASRGTVEANQPQHF. Together with reference TRBV2 and TRBJ1-5, the CDR3 gives the full variable domain: EPEVTQTPSHQVTQMGQEVILRCVPISNHLYFYWYRQILGQKVEFLVSFYNNEISEKSEIFDDQFSVERPDGSNFTLKIRSTKLEDSAMYFCASRGTVEANQPQHFGDGTRLSIL.

This chain connects TRBV20-1 to TRBJ2-3, with TRBD2 as a possible D gene (6 bases). The CDR3 extends over 17 amino acids. Germline V gene sequence: CDR1 DFQATT, CDR2 SNEGSKA (reference sequence). V was pared by 3 bases and J by 3 bases, with 22 bases between. As DNA, the CDR3 is TGCAGTGCTAGGGGAAGAGTCGGGGTCCGGGGGACAGATACGCAGTATTTT. Its translation is CSARGRVGVRGTDTQYF.

This clonotype was counted many times. The chain links TRBV11-2 to TRBJ2-2, with 8 bases lining up with TRBD2. Trimming took 1 base from V and 6 from J; bases not matched to a gene: 4. The CDR3 contains 15 residues. CDR1 is SGHAT and CDR2 is FQNNGV in the germline V gene. The CDR3 loop is CASSLAAGAAGELFF. For the CDR3, the DNA is TGTGCCAGCAGCTTAGCAGCGGGAGCTGCCGGGGAGCTGTTTTTT.

This clonotype has a count of ten or more. The chain is built from TRBV3-1 and TRBJ2-2; tentatively, D is TRBD2 (6 bases). The CDR3 sequence is 17 residues long. Germline loops: CDR1 LGHDT, CDR2 YNNKEL (reference sequence). V dropped 4 bases and J dropped 7 bases, with 22 bases sitting between them. The CDR3 protein is CASSPQPPSEADGELFF. CDR3 nucleotide sequence: TGTGCCAGCAGCCCACAACCCCCTAGCGAAGCCGACGGGGAGCTGTTTTTT.

The rearrangement joins TRBV28 to TRBJ1-2, with D tentatively TRBD1 (5 bases). Between the trimmed V and J ends, which lost 7 bases and 4 bases, there was a span of 13 bases. Germline V gene data show CDR1 as MDHEN and CDR2 as SYDVKM. There are 13 residues in the CDR3. DNA for the CDR3: TGTGCCAGCACCGACAGCTTCATCTATGGCTACACCTTC. Translating it yields CASTDSFIYGYTF.

The chain uses TRBV29-1 and TRBJ2-2, with a tentative D call TRBD1 (6 bases). Between the trimmed V and J ends, which lost 6 bases and 4 bases, there was a span of 9 bases. From germline, CDR1 is SQVTM and CDR2 ANQGSEA. The CDR3 contains 12 residues. The CDR3 nucleotides read TGCAGCGTGGGGGCGACCACCGGGGAGCTGTTTTTT. Translated: CSVGATTGELFF.

The rearrangement joins TRBV20-1 to TRBJ1-1, with TRBD1 matching 7 bases. V lost 4 bases and J lost 1; bases outside the gene matches: 3. CDR1 DFQATT and CDR2 SNEGSKA come from the germline V gene (reference sequence). This CDR3 spans 13 amino acids. The CDR3 DNA is TGCAGTGCTAAGGGACAGTCGAACACTGAAGCTTTCTTT. As protein: CSAKGQSNTEAFF.

The table lists this clonotype with a few counts. The CDR3 nucleotides read TGCAGTGCTAGAGATCTGGTGAGGGCTAATGAAAAACTGTTTTTT. Translating gives CSARDLVRANEKLFF. The rearrangement links TRBV20-1 to TRBJ1-4; no definite D call. CDR1 and CDR2 from the germline V gene are DFQATT and SNEGSKA (reference sequence). V lost 0 bases and J lost 3, with 11 bases in between. CDR3 length equals 15 residues.

This clonotype was detected ten times or more. The chain combines TRBV18 with TRBJ1-1; no clear D. There are 16 residues in the CDR3. The V end lost 3 bases, the J end lost 0 bases, and 14 bases lay between the germline ends. Germline-derived CDR1 and CDR2 are KGHSH and LQKENI. CDR3 in DNA: TGTGCCAGCTCACCCCCCGCCGGGAAGGTGAACACTGAAGCTTTCTTT. Its protein is CASSPPAGKVNTEAFF. The full variable domain, with the rest looked up from reference TRBV18 and TRBJ1-1, is NAGVMQNPRHLVRRRGQEARLRCSPMKGHSHVYWYRQLPEEGLKFMVYLQKENIIDESGMPKERFSAEFPKEGPSILRIQQVVRGDSAAYFCASSPPAGKVNTEAFFGQGTRLTVV.

For this clonotype: A much larger clone lies one base from this, so it may be a read error. The chain employs TRBV27 and TRBJ1-2, with 9 bases identical to TRBD1. The CDR3 length is 14 residues. CDR1 and CDR2 (germline): MNHEY, SMNVEV (reference sequence). CDR3 loop: CAGSLAGTGYGYTF. CDR3 DNA: TGTGCCGGCAGTCTCGCCGGGACAGGGTATGGCTACACCTTC.

This chain joins TRBV20-1 and TRBJ1-6; D is uncertain. V was cut by 0 bases and J by 4 bases, with 7 bases left in between. The germline CDR1 and CDR2 sequences are DFQATT and SNEGSKA (reference sequence). The CDR3 is 14 amino acids. The CDR3 coding sequence is TGCAGTGCTAGAGAGGGGTTTTATAATTCACCCCTCCACTTT. It codes for CSAREGFYNSPLHF.

V and J are TRBV20-1 and TRBJ1-3; tentatively, D is TRBD1 (5 bases). The CDR3 length is 14 residues. The germline V gene encodes CDR1 DFQATT and CDR2 SNEGSKA (reference sequence). V gave up 2 bases and J gave up 1 base, with 9 bases separating them. The CDR3 loop reads CSARPDRSGNTIYF. The CDR3 region has the DNA TGCAGTGCTAGACCCGACAGATCTGGAAACACCATATATTTT.

The J gene is TRBJ1-2, the V gene TRBV7-9, with TRBD1 identical over 7 bases. The germline CDR1 and CDR2 sequences are SEHNR and FQNEAQ (reference sequence). V lost 5 bases, J lost 6 bases, and 9 bases stayed unmatched. This CDR3 is 14 amino acids long. CDR3 bases: TGTGCCAGCAGCACAGAAACAGGGGCCGATGGCTACACCTTC. The encoded protein is CASSTETGADGYTF. Variable domain in full (rest from reference TRBV7-9 and TRBJ1-2): DTGVSQNPRHKITKRGQNVTFRCDPISEHNRLYWYRQTLGQGPEFLTYFQNEAQLEKSRLLSDRFSAERPKGSFSTLEIQRTEQGDSAMYLCASSTETGADGYTFGSGTRLTVV.

V usage is TRBV19 and J usage is TRBJ1-1, with TRBD1 as a possible D gene (5 bases). Per germline, CDR1 LNHDA and CDR2 SQIVND (reference sequence). This CDR3 is 13 amino acids long. V dropped 8 bases and J dropped 7 bases, with 17 bases sitting between them. The CDR3 loop reads CASGGGVSGEAFF. CDR3 nucleotide sequence: TGTGCCAGTGGCGGGGGGGTATCAGGTGAAGCTTTCTTT.

This clonotype was detected a few times. The chain joins TRBV27 to TRBJ2-7; 9 positions agree with TRBD1. The CDR3 loop spans 15 amino acids. Germline trimming cut 3 bases from V and 3 bases from J; bases unmatched to any gene: 6. Germline-derived CDR1 and CDR2 are MNHEY and SMNVEV (reference sequence). Here the CDR3 reads CASSFDGQGIYEQYF. The DNA for the CDR3 is TGTGCCAGCAGTTTTGATGGACAGGGGATCTACGAGCAGTACTTC.

In this sample, this clonotype turned up a few times. The chain carries TRBV18 and TRBJ2-1, with 7 bases that match TRBD2. Germline CDR1 is KGHSH and CDR2 is LQKENI. This CDR3 comprises 20 residues. Trimming at V came to 3 bases and at J to 1 base, leaving 18 bases not matched to a gene. The CDR3 nucleotides read TGTGCCAGCTCACCTCTTCATGCAGGAGCGGGAAGGGGTTCCTACAATGAGCAGTTCTTC. As protein: CASSPLHAGAGRGSYNEQFF.